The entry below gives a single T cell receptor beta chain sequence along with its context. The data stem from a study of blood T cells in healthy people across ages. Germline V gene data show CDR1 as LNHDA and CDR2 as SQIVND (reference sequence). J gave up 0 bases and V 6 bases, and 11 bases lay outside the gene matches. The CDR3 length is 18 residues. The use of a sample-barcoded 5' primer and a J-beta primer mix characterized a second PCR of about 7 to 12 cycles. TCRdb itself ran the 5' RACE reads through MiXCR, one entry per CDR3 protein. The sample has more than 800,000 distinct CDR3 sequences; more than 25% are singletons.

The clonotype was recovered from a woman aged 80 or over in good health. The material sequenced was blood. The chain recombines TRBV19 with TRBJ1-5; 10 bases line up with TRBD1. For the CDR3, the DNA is TGTGCCAGTAGCGCGCGGGGACAGGGGATGGTTAGCAATCAGCCCCAGCATTTT. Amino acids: CASSARGQGMVSNQPQHF.